This T cell receptor beta chain was captured by sequencing in a study of blood T cells in healthy people across ages. Study-level points and caveats: Both higher diversity and more naive CD4+ cells marked long-lived donors when set against aged donors.

No fewer than 6 million PBMCs went into each sample. The CDR3 runs to 12 residues. V was trimmed by 3 bases and J by 8 bases, leaving 12 bases between them. Germline values: CDR1 DFQATT, CDR2 SNEGSKA (reference sequence). This clonotype appeared a few times. The antigen remains unidentified. Next came a second PCR, run for roughly 6 to 11 cycles, which used a sample-barcoded 5' primer along with a J-beta primer mix. From the 5' RACE reads, TCRdb called clonotypes with MiXCR, one entry per CDR3 protein. The table records some 700,000 distinct CDR3 sequences, 22% of them present only once. The rearrangement uses TRBV20-1 and TRBJ2-3; a weak D match, TRBD2 (5 bases). Sequencing input: blood. The TCR comes from a man aged 65-85 years in good health. CDR3 region: CSASGRGGTQYF. The DNA of the CDR3 is TGCAGTGCTAGCGGACGGGGTGGTACGCAGTATTTT.